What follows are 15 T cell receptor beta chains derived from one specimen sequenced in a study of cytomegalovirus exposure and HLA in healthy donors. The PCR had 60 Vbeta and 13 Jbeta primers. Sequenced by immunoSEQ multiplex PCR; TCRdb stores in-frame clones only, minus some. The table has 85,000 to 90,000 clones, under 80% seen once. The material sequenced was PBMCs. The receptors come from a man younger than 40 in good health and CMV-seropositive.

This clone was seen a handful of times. CDR3 DNA: TGTGCCAGCAGTGAATCGCCCCCCGGACAGGGGCTTAGCACTGAAGCTTTCTTT. Protein product: CASSESPPGQGLSTEAFF. The chain joins TRBV6-1 to TRBJ1-1; the match to TRBD1 covers 9 bases. Germline trimming cut 2 bases from V and 4 bases from J; bases unmatched to any gene: 14. Germline V lookup: CDR1 MNHNS, CDR2 SASEGT. The CDR3 covers 18 residues.

This chain's CDR3 is CASRSRGLTDTQYF. The DNA for the CDR3 is TGTGCCAGTAGAAGCCGGGGTCTCACAGATACGCAGTATTTT. The chain uses TRBV19 and TRBJ2-3; possible D gene TRBD2, 5 bases. The CDR3 loop spans 14 amino acids. Germline V gives CDR1 LNHDA, CDR2 SQIVND (reference sequence). Trimming shortened V by 6 bases and J by 2 bases, and 12 bases separated the two germline ends.

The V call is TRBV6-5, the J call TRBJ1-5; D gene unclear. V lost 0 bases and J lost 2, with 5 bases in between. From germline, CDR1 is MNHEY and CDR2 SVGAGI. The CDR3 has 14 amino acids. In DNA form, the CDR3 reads TGTGCCAGCAGTTACTCGAGAGGCAATCAGCCCCAGCATTTT. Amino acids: CASSYSRGNQPQHF.

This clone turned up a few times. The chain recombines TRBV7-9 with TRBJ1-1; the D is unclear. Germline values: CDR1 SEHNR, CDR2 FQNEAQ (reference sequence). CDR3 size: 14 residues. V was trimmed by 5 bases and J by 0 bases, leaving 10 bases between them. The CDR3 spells CASSLVEVNTEAFF. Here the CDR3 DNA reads TGTGCCAGCAGCCTCGTAGAAGTGAACACTGAAGCTTTCTTT.

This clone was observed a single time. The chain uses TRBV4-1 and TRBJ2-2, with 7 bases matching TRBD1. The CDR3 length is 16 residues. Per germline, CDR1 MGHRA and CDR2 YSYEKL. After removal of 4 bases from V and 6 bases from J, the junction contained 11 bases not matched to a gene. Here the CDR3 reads CASSLTGQASPGELFF. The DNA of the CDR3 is TGCGCCAGCAGCCTGACTGGACAGGCCTCCCCCGGGGAGCTGTTTTTT.

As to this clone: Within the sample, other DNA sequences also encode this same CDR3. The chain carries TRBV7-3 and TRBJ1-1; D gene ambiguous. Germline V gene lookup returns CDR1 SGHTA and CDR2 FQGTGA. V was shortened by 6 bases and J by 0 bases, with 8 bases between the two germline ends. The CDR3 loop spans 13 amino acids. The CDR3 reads CASSLSVNTEAFF. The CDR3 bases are TGTGCCAGCAGTCTATCGGTGAACACTGAAGCTTTCTTT. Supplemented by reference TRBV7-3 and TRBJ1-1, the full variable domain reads GAGVSQTPSNKVTEKGKYVELRCDPISGHTALYWYRQSLGQGPEFLIYFQGTGAADDSGLPNDRFFAVRPEGSVSTLKIQRTERGDSAVYLCASSLSVNTEAFFGQGTRLTVV.

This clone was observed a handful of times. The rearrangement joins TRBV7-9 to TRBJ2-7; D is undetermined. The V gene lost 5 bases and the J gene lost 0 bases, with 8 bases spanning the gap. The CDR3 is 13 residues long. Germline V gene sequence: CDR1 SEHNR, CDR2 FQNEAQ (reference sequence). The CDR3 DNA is TGTGCCAGCAGCGTTATCGGCTCCTACGAGCAGTACTTC. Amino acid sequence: CASSVIGSYEQYF.

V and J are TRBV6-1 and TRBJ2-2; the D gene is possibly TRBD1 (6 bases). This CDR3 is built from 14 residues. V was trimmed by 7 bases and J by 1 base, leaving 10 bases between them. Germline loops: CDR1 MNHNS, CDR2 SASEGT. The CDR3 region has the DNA TGTGCCAGCACTGGGACAAGGAACACCGGGGAGCTGTTTTTT. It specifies CASTGTRNTGELFF.

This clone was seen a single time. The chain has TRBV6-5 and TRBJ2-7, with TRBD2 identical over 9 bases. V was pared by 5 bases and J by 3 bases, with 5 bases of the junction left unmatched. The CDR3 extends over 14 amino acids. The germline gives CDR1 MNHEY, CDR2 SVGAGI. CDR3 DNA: TGTGCCAGCAGTCCGCAGACTAGCGGCTACGAGCAGTACTTC. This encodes CASSPQTSGYEQYF.

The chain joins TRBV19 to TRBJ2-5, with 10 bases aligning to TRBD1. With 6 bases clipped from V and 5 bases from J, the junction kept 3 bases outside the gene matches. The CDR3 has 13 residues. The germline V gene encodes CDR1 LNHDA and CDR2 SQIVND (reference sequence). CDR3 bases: TGTGCCAGTAGGCCGACAGGGGGCGAGACCCAGTACTTC. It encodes CASRPTGGETQYF.

Written as DNA, the CDR3 is TGTGCCAGCAGCGGTGAGCGGGGGGGAACGCAAGAGACCCAGTACTTC. Its translation: CASSGERGGTQETQYF. The chain combines TRBV5-5 with TRBJ2-5; the match to TRBD2 covers 10 bases. Unmatched junction bases numbered 8, after V lost 4 bases and J lost 2 bases. Germline V gives CDR1 SGHKS, CDR2 YYEKEE (reference sequence). The CDR3 is 16 amino acids.

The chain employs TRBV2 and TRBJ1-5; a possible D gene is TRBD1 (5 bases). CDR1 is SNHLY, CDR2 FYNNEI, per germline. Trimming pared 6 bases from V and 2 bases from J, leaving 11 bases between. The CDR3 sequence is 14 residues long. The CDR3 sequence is CASRGRGGNQPQHF. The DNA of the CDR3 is TGTGCCAGCAGGGGTCGGGGGGGCAATCAGCCCCAGCATTTT.

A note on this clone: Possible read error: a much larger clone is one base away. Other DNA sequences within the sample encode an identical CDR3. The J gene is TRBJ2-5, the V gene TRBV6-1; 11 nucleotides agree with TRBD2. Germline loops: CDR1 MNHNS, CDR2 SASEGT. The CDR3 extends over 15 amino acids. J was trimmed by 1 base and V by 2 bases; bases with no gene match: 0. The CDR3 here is CASSELAGGQETQYF. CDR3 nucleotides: TGTGCCAGCAGTGAACTAGCGGGGGGCCAAGAGACCCAGTACTTC.

The CDR3, as DNA: TGTGCCTGGAGGTCAGGGTTCTACGAGCAGTACTTC. Residues: CAWRSGFYEQYF. The chain employs TRBV30 and TRBJ2-7; D possibly corresponds to TRBD1 (5 bases). The CDR3 contains 12 residues. V shed 3 bases and J shed 3 bases, with 9 bases lying between them. Germline assignment: CDR1 GTSNPN and CDR2 SVGIG (reference sequence).

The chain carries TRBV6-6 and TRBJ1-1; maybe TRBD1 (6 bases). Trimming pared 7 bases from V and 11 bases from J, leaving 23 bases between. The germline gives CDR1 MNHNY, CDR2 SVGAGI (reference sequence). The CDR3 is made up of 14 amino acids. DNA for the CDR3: TGTGCCAGCACCGACTGGACAGTCTCTTTGGGGGCTTTCTTT. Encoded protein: CASTDWTVSLGAFF.